Shown below are 9 T cell receptor beta chains from a single sample sequenced in a study of identical twins. MiXCR was run by TCRdb on the 5' RACE reads, yielding one entry per CDR3 protein. The table has hundreds of thousands of distinct CDR3 sequences, roughly 6.2% seen once. Sequencing was done on a sample of naive T cells sorted from blood. These receptors originate from a man aged 18 to 35 in good health.

V is TRBV24-1 and J is TRBJ2-1, with D possibly TRBD2 on 6 matching bases. V gave up 5 bases and J gave up 1 base, with 17 bases separating them. Germline assignment: CDR1 KGHDR and CDR2 SFDVKD. This CDR3 region has 17 residues. CDR3 region: CATSGGARAGSYNEQFF. CDR3 DNA sequence: TGTGCCACCAGTGGAGGGGCCAGAGCGGGTTCCTACAATGAGCAGTTCTTC.

This clonotype has at least ten counts. V usage is TRBV3-1 and J usage is TRBJ2-2; either TRBD1 or TRBD2 may supply D (5 bases each). Germline V gene lookup returns CDR1 LGHDT and CDR2 YNNKEL (reference sequence). Trimming removed 4 bases from V and 6 bases from J, with 18 bases in between. The CDR3 runs to 16 residues. The CDR3 DNA reads TGTGCCAGCAGCCTTAGGGGACCTAGCCAACCCGGGGAGCTGTTTTTT. Protein: CASSLRGPSQPGELFF. The variable domain in full, completed from reference TRBV3-1 and TRBJ2-2, reads DTAVSQTPKYLVTQMGNDKSIKCEQNLGHDTMYWYKQDSKKFLKIMFSYNNKELIINETVPNRFSPKSPDKAHLNLHINSLELGDSAVYFCASSLRGPSQPGELFFGEGSRLTVL.

V and J are TRBV4-2 and TRBJ2-3, with D unclear. The V end was cut by 1 base, the J end by 0 bases, with 8 bases between. The germline V gene encodes CDR1 LGHNA and CDR2 YNFKEQ. This CDR3 has 15 amino acids. CDR3 nucleotide sequence: TGTGCCAGCAGCCAAGGCAGCGATAGCACAGATACGCAGTATTTT. Translated, it gives CASSQGSDSTDTQYF.

V usage is TRBV3-1 and J usage is TRBJ2-1; maybe TRBD1 (6 bases). The CDR3 loop spans 15 amino acids. The germline gives CDR1 LGHDT, CDR2 YNNKEL (reference sequence). V lost 4 bases, J lost 5 bases, and 15 bases lay in between. CDR3 nucleotides: TGTGCCAGCAGCCCCCAACCCACAGGGCACAATGAGCAGTTCTTC. Translation: CASSPQPTGHNEQFF.

This clonotype was counted at least ten times. The chain links TRBV12-3 or TRBV12-4 to TRBJ1-5; D not certain. This CDR3 region has 15 residues. V was cut by 6 bases and J by 1 base, with 13 bases left in between. CDR3 protein: CASSPPRTSNQPQHF. CDR3 in DNA: TGTGCCAGCAGCCCCCCCCGAACAAGCAATCAGCCCCAGCATTTT.

This clonotype was seen at least ten times. This sequence joins TRBV29-1 and TRBJ2-7, with D perhaps matching TRBD1 (6 bases). V dropped 6 bases and J dropped 0 bases, with 15 bases sitting between them. The CDR3 spans 14 residues. Germline CDR1 reads SQVTM; CDR2 reads ANQGSEA. The DNA of the CDR3 is TGCAGCGTAGAAACAGGGCTAAGCTCCTACGAGCAGTACTTC. Amino acid sequence: CSVETGLSSYEQYF.

This clonotype has only a few counts. This chain joins TRBV7-3 and TRBJ2-1; D assignment may be TRBD1 or TRBD2 (5 bases each). V was cut by 5 bases and J by 5 bases, with 19 bases left in between. The V gene's germline CDR1 is SGHTA and CDR2 FQGTGA. The CDR3 is 16 residues long. The CDR3 bases are TGTGCCAGCAGCCCGGGGACCCCGAAAACGAACAATGAGCAGTTCTTC. The encoded protein is CASSPGTPKTNNEQFF.

This clonotype was seen at least ten times. The chain's CDR3 is CASSTGTPSFAYEQYF. The CDR3 DNA follows: TGTGCCAGCAGTACCGGGACACCTTCTTTCGCCTACGAGCAGTACTTC. The chain couples TRBV6-1 to TRBJ2-7; a possible D gene is TRBD1 (6 bases). Trimming cost V 5 bases and J 2 bases, with 19 bases left between them. The CDR3 contains 16 residues. Germline V gives CDR1 MNHNS, CDR2 SASEGT.

Many counts were recorded for this clonotype. The V and J genes are TRBV20-1 and TRBJ2-7; weak D call: TRBD2 (6 bases). The CDR3 runs 13 residues. Trimming left V 4 bases short and J 0 bases short, with 10 bases between. Germline loops: CDR1 DFQATT, CDR2 SNEGSKA (reference sequence). CDR3 DNA sequence: TGCAGTGCTAAAGCGGGTAGCTCCTACGAGCAGTACGTC. Its protein product is CSAKAGSSYEQYV.